One T cell receptor (beta chain) is described in this entry. What it recognizes is unknown. The sample is drawn from a study of T-cell memory formation after mild COVID-19. Study-level background: Largely, the TCR clusters proved donor specific.

5'RACE primed from the constant segment yielded TCR alpha and TCR beta cDNA libraries bearing sample barcodes and UMIs. TCRdb re-derived calls from the 5' RACE reads in MiXCR, one entry per CDR3 protein. The sample consists of tens of thousands of distinct CDR3 sequences, over 7.5% of them appearing once. Study results and caveats: Largely, contracting CD4+ clones fell within CM and EM, and contracting CD8+ clones within EMRA. Contracting clones, day 15 to 85, had balanced CD4/CD8, and later expanders favored CD4+.

Trimming removed 4 bases from V and 10 bases from J; junction bases left unmatched: 9. The length of the CDR3 is 14 residues. From germline, CDR1 is SEHNR and CDR2 FQNEAQ (reference sequence). Specimen: PBMCs or a T cell subset sorted from them (not recorded which). This TCR was sampled from a man younger than 35 who had mild COVID-19 (a few samples of this study predate the infection). Cell type and time point are not known. The chain uses TRBV7-9 and TRBJ1-4, with TRBD1 matching over 7 bases. In DNA form, the CDR3 reads TGTGCCAGCAGCTCTGGACGGCAGGGGGGAAAACTGTTTTTT. Its protein is CASSSGRQGGKLFF.